This TCR beta chain was identified during a study of shared clonotypes between healthy human individuals. Background on the study: The composition of the donors was a couple of women and a few men aged 18 to 49.

Samples left unsorted employed about 100 million PBMCs for genomic DNA. Across several immunoSEQ plates, the genomic DNA of each subset was split evenly. Authors' data handling: Filtering differed because ImmunoSEQ produced junction-only sequences that carried no quality scores. Some clones are missing from TCRdb's copy, which holds only in-frame ones; the method was immunoSEQ multiplex PCR. D and trimming were read from the DNA, whereas the V and J calls and clone size are those reported in that table. The table includes about 480,000 clones, 75% to 80% detected once. In regard to this clone: The same CDR3 is also encoded by other DNA sequences in this sample.

The TCR sequence derives from a woman aged 40 to 50 in good health. Some clones in this sample may be carry-over from other donors' samples. Sample: PBMCs.

CDR3 DNA sequence: TGTGCCAGCAGCTCCAAAAACACCGGGGAGCTGTTTTTT. It specifies CASSSKNTGELFF. The genes are TRBV7-9 and TRBJ2-2; D is unresolved. CDR1 SEHNR and CDR2 FQNEAQ come from the germline V gene (reference sequence). V lost 4 bases to trimming and J lost 2 bases, with 5 bases between them. The CDR3 spans 13 residues. Full variable domain (outside the CDR3, taken from reference TRBV7-9 and TRBJ2-2): DTGVSQNPRHKITKRGQNVTFRCDPISEHNRLYWYRQTLGQGPEFLTYFQNEAQLEKSRLLSDRFSAERPKGSFSTLEIQRTEQGDSAMYLCASSSKNTGELFFGEGSRLTVL.